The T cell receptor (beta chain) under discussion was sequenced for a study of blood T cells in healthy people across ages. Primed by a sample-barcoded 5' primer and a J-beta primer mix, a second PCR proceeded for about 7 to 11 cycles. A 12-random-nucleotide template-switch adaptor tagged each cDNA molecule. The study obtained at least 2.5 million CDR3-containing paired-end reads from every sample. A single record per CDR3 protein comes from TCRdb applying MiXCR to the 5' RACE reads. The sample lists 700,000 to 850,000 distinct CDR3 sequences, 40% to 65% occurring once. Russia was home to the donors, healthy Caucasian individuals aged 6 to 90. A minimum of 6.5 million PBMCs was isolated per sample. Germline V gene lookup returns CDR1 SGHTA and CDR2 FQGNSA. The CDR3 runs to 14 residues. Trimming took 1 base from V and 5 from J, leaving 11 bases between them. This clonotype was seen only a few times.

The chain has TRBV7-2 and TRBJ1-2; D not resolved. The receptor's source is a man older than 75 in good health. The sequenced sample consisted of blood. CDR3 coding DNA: TGTGCCAGCAGCTTAGGGGGAGGCTCTTATGGCTACACCTTC. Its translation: CASSLGGGSYGYTF.